These 5 T cell receptor beta chains came from one sample sequenced in a study of CD8 T cells in ankylosing spondylitis listed by TCRdb under 2017. Libraries were built with 5' RACE. Sequencing relied on an Illumina HiSeq 2500. TCRdb handled the public reads itself, with Q25 trimming in fastp and clone calling in MiXCR, and kept productive beta chains. Every entry covers one CDR3 protein and lists the most common genes and DNA from its rows. This sample lists about 150,000 distinct CDR3 sequences; roughly 34% were detected once. Around 6.2% of the sample is in the top ten clones. The sequenced material came from synovial fluid, either unsorted or a sorted T cell fraction (not recorded which). The receptor set was obtained from a male donor with ankylosing spondylitis.

The rearrangement joins TRBV2 to TRBJ2-1; 8 bases match TRBD2. This CDR3 region has 15 residues. Trimming took 6 bases from V and 6 from J; bases not matched to a gene: 10. CDR1 SNHLY and CDR2 FYNNEI come from the germline V gene. The CDR3 nucleotides read TGTGCCAGCAGCTATAGCGGGAAGAGTATCAATGAGCAGTTCTTC. This sequence encodes CASSYSGKSINEQFF.

This clonotype was detected a few times. The chain joins TRBV7-9 to TRBJ2-2; D not resolved. The V and J ends lost 7 bases and 6 bases respectively, with 12 bases between them. CDR1 is SEHNR and CDR2 is FQNEAQ in the germline V gene (reference sequence). CDR3 length equals 13 residues. The CDR3 sequence: CASTFLLPGELFF. CDR3 sequence (DNA): TGTGCCAGCACCTTCCTGTTGCCCGGGGAGCTGTTTTTT.

This clonotype has a handful of counts. V gene TRBV12-3 or TRBV12-4 combines with J gene TRBJ1-5; possible D gene TRBD1, 6 bases. This CDR3 has 14 residues. Trimming left V 5 bases short and J 6 bases short, with 14 bases between. The CDR3 spells CASSPTGTAQPQHF. The CDR3 coding sequence is TGTGCCAGCAGTCCCACAGGGACTGCTCAGCCCCAGCATTTT.

The rearrangement joins TRBV20-1 to TRBJ2-1; TRBD1 or TRBD2 may be the D gene (5 bases each). This CDR3 spans 13 amino acids. Germline CDR1 is DFQATT and CDR2 is SNEGSKA (reference sequence). Deletions cut 8 bases from V and 4 bases from J, with 15 bases between. CDR3 DNA sequence: TGCAGTTCCCCCGGGACCCTGTACAATGAGCAGTTCTTC. Its translation is CSSPGTLYNEQFF.

This clonotype was seen ten or more times. CDR3 loop: CASSPNPGQGANYGYTF. CDR3 coding DNA: TGCGCCAGCAGCCCAAACCCGGGACAGGGGGCGAACTATGGCTACACCTTC. The V call is TRBV5-1, the J call TRBJ1-2; 12 positions match TRBD1. The trim removed 4 bases at V and 2 bases at J, leaving 9 bases unmatched. The CDR3 has 17 residues. Germline CDR1 SGHRS, CDR2 YFSETQ.